A single sample is the source of the 30 T cell receptor beta chains below, sequenced in a study of a mutant IDH1 vaccine in newly diagnosed glioma. Their antigens are not known. Sequencing used immunoSEQ multiplex PCR; TCRdb keeps in-frame clones, though not all of them. Of about 69,000 clones in the sample, approximately 86% were seen once. The time point was: week 35, safety follow-up. What each vaccine dose contained was 300 ug of mutant IDH1 20-mer peptide, accompanied by topical imiquimod. This sample comprised PBMCs, obtained from a glioma patient whose treatment included an IDH1 peptide vaccine. The receptors were sampled from a young man with glioma.

A single count supports this clone. This chain uses TRBV1 with TRBJ2-7. TRBV1 is assigned pseudogene status. The CDR3 loop spans 15 amino acids. CDR3 coding DNA: TGCACCAGCAGCCACGCGACCGGGCCCTCGTACGAGCAGTACTTC. Its translation is CTSSHATGPSYEQYF.

This rearrangement joins TRBV4-2 to TRBJ2-5, with 11 bases matching TRBD1. V was clipped by 3 bases and J by 1 base; unmatched bases: 7. Germline CDR1 LGHNA, CDR2 YNFKEQ. CDR3 length: 17 residues. The CDR3 nucleotides read TGTGCCAGCAGCCATCTCTTTGGGACAGGGGGCCAAGAGACCCAGTACTTC. Protein sequence: CASSHLFGTGGQETQYF.

This sequence joins TRBV5-4 and TRBJ2-3, with TRBD2 identical over 8 bases. J was trimmed by 8 bases and V by 4 bases; bases with no gene match: 9. The CDR3 has 14 residues. Germline values: CDR1 SGHNT, CDR2 YYREEE (reference sequence). The CDR3 nucleotides read TGTGCCAGCAGCCTCCAGACTAGCGTTGGTACGCAGTATTTT. Protein: CASSLQTSVGTQYF.

The rearrangement links TRBV25-1 to TRBJ2-2; D is possibly TRBD1 (5 bases). Germline V lookup: CDR1 MGHDK, CDR2 SYGVNS. Trimming cost V 2 bases and J 5 bases, with 12 bases left between them. The CDR3 extends over 15 amino acids. In DNA, the CDR3 is TGTGCCAGCAGTGAAGTCGTCAGGGAAACCGGGGAGCTGTTTTTT. It is translated as CASSEVVRETGELFF.

V is TRBV5-1 and J is TRBJ2-1; 12 bases are shared with TRBD2. CDR1 is SGHRS and CDR2 is YFSETQ in the germline V gene. CDR3 length equals 16 residues. V shed 4 bases, J shed 9 bases, and the junction held 11 bases outside the gene matches. The CDR3 DNA is TGCGCCAGCAGCCTCCGACTAGCGGGAGCGGAGGGTGAGCAGTTCTTC. Amino acids: CASSLRLAGAEGEQFF.

This clone was detected once. V is TRBV5-4 and J is TRBJ1-2; D might be TRBD1 (5 bases). V gave up 3 bases and J gave up 4 bases, with 22 bases separating them. CDR3 length: 17 residues. Germline V gives CDR1 SGHNT, CDR2 YYREEE (reference sequence). As DNA, the CDR3 is TGTGCCAGCAGCTCAACGGGCCCTGGGGGGACCCGCTATGGCTACACCTTC. This encodes CASSSTGPGGTRYGYTF.

The rearrangement joins TRBV2 to TRBJ2-5; D is ambiguous. Germline values: CDR1 SNHLY, CDR2 FYNNEI. The V end was cut by 4 bases, the J end by 5 bases, with 5 bases between. The CDR3 is 11 amino acids. The CDR3 protein is CASSVRETQYF. The CDR3 DNA sequence: TGTGCCAGCAGTGTCAGGGAGACCCAGTACTTC.

J is TRBJ2-7 and V is TRBV28; D is undetermined. This CDR3 has 14 amino acids. Germline-derived CDR1 and CDR2 are MDHEN and SYDVKM. V was shortened by 6 bases and J by 2 bases, with 14 bases between the two germline ends. The CDR3 DNA reads as TGTGCCAGCAGATACCAGACCCCTCCCTACGAGCAGTACTTC. Amino acid sequence: CASRYQTPPYEQYF.

This chain joins TRBV11-2 and TRBJ1-3; TRBD1 might be the D (5 bases). Per germline, CDR1 SGHAT and CDR2 FQNNGV. V was trimmed by 3 bases and J by 4 bases, leaving 10 bases between them. The CDR3 runs 14 residues. For the CDR3, the DNA is TGTGCCAGCAGCTTCCATGGGGGAGGAAACACCATATATTTT. This translates into CASSFHGGGNTIYF.

The chain joins TRBV7-7 to TRBJ2-5, with TRBD1 as a possible D gene (6 bases). CDR1 and CDR2 (germline): SSHAT, FNYEAQ (reference sequence). Trimming took off 1 base at V and 3 bases at J, with 6 bases between the two ends. The CDR3 is made up of 13 amino acids. The CDR3 spells CASSLDREETQYF. The CDR3 DNA follows: TGTGCCAGCAGCTTAGACAGGGAAGAGACCCAGTACTTC.

The chain joins TRBV2 to TRBJ2-1, with D hard to call. V lost 9 bases to trimming and J lost 5 bases, with 8 bases between them. Germline V gives CDR1 SNHLY, CDR2 FYNNEI. The CDR3 runs to 11 residues. This chain's CDR3 is CASARDNEQFF. Written as DNA, the CDR3 is TGTGCCAGTGCTCGGGACAATGAGCAGTTCTTC. Looking up the rest from reference TRBV2 and TRBJ2-1 gives the full variable domain: EPEVTQTPSHQVTQMGQEVILRCVPISNHLYFYWYRQILGQKVEFLVSFYNNEISEKSEIFDDQFSVERPDGSNFTLKIRSTKLEDSAMYFCASARDNEQFFGPGTRLTVL.

The J gene is TRBJ2-7, the V gene TRBV19, with 8 bases lining up with TRBD2. After removal of 5 bases from V and 4 bases from J, the junction contained 7 bases not matched to a gene. CDR1 is LNHDA, CDR2 SQIVND, per germline (reference sequence). The CDR3 is 14 amino acids. CDR3 sequence (DNA): TGTGCCAGTAGTGCGGGGGGCGGCATGTACGAGCAGTACTTC. Amino acid sequence: CASSAGGGMYEQYF.

This rearrangement joins TRBV28 to TRBJ2-1; TRBD2 matches 7 bases. Trimming at V came to 5 bases and at J to 0 bases, leaving 10 bases not matched to a gene. Germline lookup yields CDR1 MDHEN and CDR2 SYDVKM. This CDR3 is 17 amino acids long. CDR3 in DNA: TGTGCCAGCAGTCCCACCGGGGGGAGGGCCTCCTACAATGAGCAGTTCTTC. Encoded protein: CASSPTGGRASYNEQFF.

The chain uses TRBV20-1 and TRBJ2-1; D gene uncertain. Trimming left V 0 bases short and J 10 bases short, with 7 bases between. Germline CDR1 reads DFQATT; CDR2 reads SNEGSKA (reference sequence). This CDR3 region has 11 residues. This CDR3 is CSARDHREQFF. The CDR3 DNA sequence: TGCAGTGCTAGAGACCACCGGGAGCAGTTCTTC.

J is TRBJ2-2 and V is TRBV30; D is perhaps TRBD2 (5 bases). Germline V CDR1 and CDR2: GTSNPN, SVGIG (reference sequence). The length of the CDR3 is 13 residues. Trimming took 8 bases from V and 6 from J, leaving 16 bases between them. Here the CDR3 reads CAGLTSGAGELFF. CDR3 coding DNA: TGTGCCGGCCTGACCTCCGGGGCCGGGGAGCTGTTTTTT.

This chain links TRBV5-4 with TRBJ2-7, with 7 positions matching TRBD1. The CDR3 length is 14 residues. After removal of 4 bases from V and 5 bases from J, the junction contained 9 bases not matched to a gene. Germline-derived CDR1 and CDR2 are SGHNT and YYREEE (reference sequence). DNA of the CDR3: TGTGCCAGCAGCACACTTGACAGGGTTAACGAGCAGTACTTC. Amino acid sequence: CASSTLDRVNEQYF.

This clone appeared once. The gene calls are TRBV29-1 and TRBJ1-1; D gene unclear. The germline V and J ends were trimmed by 1 base and 1 base, with 10 bases remaining between them. The CDR3 is made up of 14 amino acids. The germline V gene has CDR1 SQVTM and CDR2 ANQGSEA. Written as DNA, the CDR3 is TGCAGCGTTGAAGTGGGCCGGGGGAACACTGAAGCTTTCTTT. The encoded protein is CSVEVGRGNTEAFF.

The V and J genes are TRBV7-2 and TRBJ2-2, with a weak D call TRBD2 (5 bases). The length of the CDR3 is 15 residues. Germline V CDR1 and CDR2: SGHTA, FQGNSA. Trimming stripped 5 bases from V and 0 bases from J, with 10 bases between. The CDR3 DNA reads as TGTGCCAGCAGCCGACCCGGGGCGAACACCGGGGAGCTGTTTTTT. Protein product: CASSRPGANTGELFF.

The gene calls are TRBV7-2 and TRBJ2-7; D not certain. Looked up from germline, CDR1 is SGHTA and CDR2 is FQGNSA. This CDR3 spans 14 amino acids. Trimming removed 5 bases at V and 0 bases at J, with 11 bases between. DNA of the CDR3: TGTGCCAGCAGCGCCCGTATTAGCTCCTACGAGCAGTACTTC. Protein product: CASSARISSYEQYF.

This sequence joins TRBV19 and TRBJ1-1; 9 positions match TRBD1. CDR3 size: 14 residues. J was trimmed by 3 bases and V by 5 bases; bases with no gene match: 4. Per germline, CDR1 LNHDA and CDR2 SQIVND (reference sequence). CDR3 protein: CASSAGQGHTEAFF. For the CDR3, the DNA is TGTGCCAGTAGTGCTGGACAGGGGCACACTGAAGCTTTCTTT.

The rearrangement joins TRBV4-1 to TRBJ1-1, with D hard to call. The CDR3 length is 16 residues. Germline V gives CDR1 MGHRA, CDR2 YSYEKL. V lost 1 base and J 5 bases, leaving 17 bases between the germline ends. The CDR3, as DNA: TGCGCCAGCAGCCAAGTCGACCTAATAGTCTATACTGAAGCTTTCTTT. It specifies CASSQVDLIVYTEAFF.

The genes are TRBV7-9 and TRBJ2-1; tentatively, D is TRBD2 (6 bases). The CDR3 sequence is 14 residues long. Germline V lookup: CDR1 SEHNR, CDR2 FQNEAQ (reference sequence). The V end lost 4 bases, the J end lost 8 bases, and 15 bases lay between the germline ends. CDR3 loop: CASSSAGSLYEQFF. The CDR3 DNA is TGTGCCAGCAGCTCAGCGGGTTCCCTCTATGAGCAGTTCTTC.

This clone was picked up one time. This specimen includes other DNA sequences encoding the same CDR3. The CDR3 reads CAWSVNGLNTEAFF. In nucleotides, the CDR3 is TGTGCCTGGAGTGTAAACGGGTTGAACACTGAAGCTTTCTTT. This chain connects TRBV30 to TRBJ1-1, with D uncertain. The germline V gene encodes CDR1 GTSNPN and CDR2 SVGIG (reference sequence). V was shortened by 0 bases and J by 0 bases, with 8 bases between the two germline ends. CDR3 length equals 14 residues.

This chain links TRBV7-2 with TRBJ2-3, with D maybe TRBD2 (5 bases). Trimming pared 5 bases from V and 5 bases from J, leaving 11 bases between. CDR1 SGHTA and CDR2 FQGNSA come from the germline V gene. This CDR3 comprises 13 residues. CDR3 DNA sequence: TGTGCCAGCAGCCAATTTGCGGGAGATACGCAGTATTTT. Translating gives CASSQFAGDTQYF.

A single count supports this clone. V is TRBV30 and J is TRBJ2-3, with TRBD2 identical over 12 bases. V was pared by 7 bases and J by 7 bases, with 9 bases of the junction left unmatched. The CDR3 length is 14 residues. The germline V gene has CDR1 GTSNPN and CDR2 SVGIG (reference sequence). CDR3 DNA: TGTGCCTCACATCCGGGACTAGCGGGCCATACGCAGTATTTT. This codes for CASHPGLAGHTQYF.

The CDR3 spells CASSRLRGEPGREKLFF. DNA for the CDR3: TGCGCCAGCAGTCGTTTACGCGGGGAGCCGGGAAGAGAAAAACTGTTTTTT. The V call is TRBV5-1, the J call TRBJ1-4, with unresolved D. This CDR3 has 17 amino acids. The V and J ends lost 5 bases and 8 bases respectively, with 25 bases between them. Germline V gene data show CDR1 as SGHRS and CDR2 as YFSETQ.

This chain uses TRBV4-2 with TRBJ2-4; 13 bases fit TRBD2. The trim removed 5 bases at V and 0 bases at J, leaving 4 bases unmatched. Germline CDR1 and CDR2: LGHNA and YNFKEQ. The CDR3 is made up of 17 amino acids. CDR3 in DNA: TGTGCCAGCAGCGATGGACTAGCGGGGGTAGCCAAAAACATTCAGTACTTC. The encoded protein is CASSDGLAGVAKNIQYF.

V gene TRBV19 combines with J gene TRBJ1-4; maybe TRBD1 (5 bases). CDR3 length: 16 amino acids. CDR1 is LNHDA and CDR2 is SQIVND in the germline V gene (reference sequence). V dropped 8 bases and J dropped 7 bases, with 23 bases sitting between them. The CDR3, as DNA: TGTGCCAGTGAGGCGAAAGGGGTTCGGCCGGGTGAAAAACTGTTTTTT. Protein sequence: CASEAKGVRPGEKLFF.

This sequence joins TRBV30 and TRBJ2-3; TRBD2 agrees at 12 bases. The junction had 5 bases not matched to a gene; V was cut back by 3 bases and J by 4 bases. Germline lookup yields CDR1 GTSNPN and CDR2 SVGIG (reference sequence). The CDR3 is 15 residues long. The DNA for the CDR3 is TGTGCCTGGAGGTCCCCTAGCGGGGGGGCAGATACGCAGTATTTT. Translated: CAWRSPSGGADTQYF.

The genes are TRBV6-5 and TRBJ2-3, with D uncertain. CDR3 size: 12 residues. Trimming stripped 6 bases from V and 7 bases from J, with 11 bases between. Germline V gene data show CDR1 as MNHEY and CDR2 as SVGAGI. CDR3 coding DNA: TGTGCCAGCAGAACCGCTTCCTATACGCAGTATTTT. This gives the protein CASRTASYTQYF.